Listed here is a single T cell receptor beta chain. The target antigen is unknown. This record comes from a study of T cell responses to AZD1222 COVID-19 vaccine. The CDR3 length is 15 residues. V was pared by 3 bases and J by 7 bases, with 12 bases of the junction left unmatched. CDR1 and CDR2 from the germline V gene are SQVTM and ANQGSEA. Findings and limits, study-wide: Among vaccine-associated CD4 TCRs, coverage spanned spike, with dominance at 160-218 and 743-854.

Assay: immunoSEQ multiplex PCR; the TCRdb copy retains only in-frame clones and omits some. The table has 55,000 to 70,000 clones, roughly 89% seen once. The chain recombines TRBV29-1 with TRBJ2-1; 7 bases align to TRBD1. The material sequenced was peripheral blood, taken 28 days after the second AZD1222 dose. The origin of this receptor is an adult who received the AZD1222 COVID-19 vaccine. The CDR3 spells CSVDNRDREFNEQFF. The CDR3 DNA reads as TGCAGCGTTGACAACCGGGACAGAGAGTTTAATGAGCAGTTCTTC.